Listed here are 30 T cell receptor beta chains from one sample, sequenced in a study of blood T cells in healthy people across ages (dated by TCRdb to about 2015). The method behind the library was 5' RACE. Reads for this sample came from an Illumina HiSeq 2500. The second PCR ran for about 6 to 11 cycles and used a J-beta primer mix along with a sample-barcoded 5' primer. The raw public reads went through TCRdb reprocessing: fastp at Q25, MiXCR clone calling, in-frame beta chains kept. Each record represents a unique CDR3 protein, reported with the most common genes and DNA among its rows. The sample has 550,000 to 750,000 distinct CDR3 sequences on record, over 20% of them singletons. The ten largest clones take up approximately 3.7% of the sample. The sample comprised blood. These receptors were taken from a man aged 70 or older in good health.

As for this clonotype: Germline and junction disagree at one end, which may indicate a read error. The V call is TRBV20-1, the J call TRBJ2-2; possible D gene TRBD2, 5 bases. Looked up from germline, CDR1 is DFQATT and CDR2 is SNEGSKA (reference sequence). The CDR3 consists of 14 residues. Here the CDR3 DNA reads TGCAGTGTTAGAAGTGGCGGGCACACCGGGGAGCTGTTTTTT. Its protein is CSVRSGGHTGELFF.

This clonotype turned up a few times. V is TRBV20-1 and J is TRBJ1-5, with a weak D call TRBD1 (5 bases). The CDR3 contains 12 residues. Germline V gives CDR1 DFQATT, CDR2 SNEGSKA (reference sequence). V was trimmed by 5 bases and J by 7 bases, leaving 12 bases between them. CDR3: CSAVLGGQPQHF. The DNA of the CDR3 is TGCAGTGCTGTACTGGGGGGGCAGCCCCAGCATTTT.

This clonotype was seen a few times. The chain couples TRBV6-2 or TRBV6-3 to TRBJ2-7; no firm D call. The germline V gene has CDR1 MNHEY and CDR2 SVGEGT. The CDR3 has 16 amino acids. V gave up 0 bases and J gave up 0 bases, with 12 bases separating them. CDR3 protein: CASSYSASQFSYEQYF. CDR3 DNA: TGTGCCAGCAGTTACTCGGCCAGCCAGTTCTCCTACGAGCAGTACTTC.

This chain joins TRBV20-1 and TRBJ2-7; D unresolved. The CDR3 runs 12 residues. Looked up from germline, CDR1 is DFQATT and CDR2 is SNEGSKA (reference sequence). Trimming took off 0 bases at V and 7 bases at J, with 10 bases between the two ends. The CDR3 nucleotides are TGCAGTGCTAGAGAAGGCATTGAGGAGCAGTACTTC. Amino acids: CSAREGIEEQYF.

This sequence joins TRBV3-1 and TRBJ2-5; 8 positions match TRBD2. The J call may be in error: the DNA end matches TRBJ2-1 better. The germline V gene encodes CDR1 LGHDT and CDR2 YNNKEL (reference sequence). CDR3 length equals 16 residues. The CDR3 here is CASSQETREGRYEQFF. The CDR3 DNA follows: TGTGCCAGCAGCCAAGAAACCCGGGAGGGCCGTTATGAGCAGTTCTTC.

The chain carries TRBV7-2 and TRBJ2-2; 7 nucleotides agree with TRBD2. CDR1 is SGHTA, CDR2 FQGNSA, per germline. The CDR3 contains 16 residues. V lost 3 bases to trimming and J lost 8 bases; unmatched junction nucleotides: 12. CDR3 DNA sequence: TGTGCCAGCAGCTTTGGGGGACTATCGGGAGCTGGGGAGCTGTTTTTT. Translating it yields CASSFGGLSGAGELFF.

The table lists this clonotype with many counts. The V and J genes are TRBV29-1 and TRBJ2-2, with 11 bases matching TRBD2. The germline gives CDR1 SQVTM, CDR2 ANQGSEA. The CDR3 runs to 13 residues. V lost 6 bases to trimming and J lost 6 bases; unmatched junction nucleotides: 3. CDR3 amino acids: CSVGLAEPGELFF. The CDR3 nucleotides read TGCAGCGTGGGACTAGCGGAGCCCGGGGAGCTGTTTTTT.

This chain connects TRBV6-5 to TRBJ1-1; D remains ambiguous. Germline CDR1 is MNHEY and CDR2 is SVGAGI. The CDR3 spans 13 residues. V was clipped by 2 bases and J by 8 bases, with 12 bases between them. CDR3 in amino acids: CASSYRAGVEAFF. The CDR3 region has the DNA TGTGCCAGCAGTTACAGGGCGGGTGTCGAAGCTTTCTTT.

The V gene is TRBV10-3, the J gene TRBJ2-1, with TRBD1 matching over 10 bases. From germline, CDR1 is ENHRY and CDR2 SYGVKD. This CDR3 is built from 15 residues. J lost 8 bases, V lost 4 bases, and 8 bases had no gene match. In DNA form, the CDR3 reads TGTGCCATCAGTGGCGGAGACAGGGGGCGCGATGAGCAGTTCTTC. Protein product: CAISGGDRGRDEQFF.

This clonotype was detected only a few times. The rearrangement joins TRBV28 to TRBJ2-2, with a weak D call TRBD2 (6 bases). This CDR3 comprises 13 residues. Germline CDR1 is MDHEN and CDR2 is SYDVKM. The V end was cut by 3 bases, the J end by 6 bases, with 8 bases between. CDR3 DNA: TGTGCCAGCAGTTTTGGGGGGTCCGGGGAGCTGTTTTTT. This encodes CASSFGGSGELFF.

The chain employs TRBV13 and TRBJ2-3; D may be TRBD2 (5 bases). This CDR3 region has 14 residues. V gave up 6 bases and J gave up 2 bases, with 12 bases separating them. Germline V CDR1 and CDR2: PRHDT, FYEKMQ (reference sequence). This chain's CDR3 is CASSFSEVTDTQYF. CDR3 in DNA: TGTGCCAGCAGTTTCTCGGAGGTCACAGATACGCAGTATTTT.

V usage is TRBV6-6 and J usage is TRBJ1-1, with TRBD1 matching over 9 bases. In germline, CDR1 is MNHNY, CDR2 SVGAGI (reference sequence). With 7 bases clipped from V and 4 bases from J, the junction kept 13 bases outside the gene matches. This CDR3 has 16 residues. CDR3 region: CASTLSTGGASTEAFF. The DNA of the CDR3 is TGTGCCAGCACACTTTCGACAGGGGGTGCTTCCACTGAAGCTTTCTTT.

This chain connects TRBV6-6 to TRBJ2-5; 9 nucleotides match TRBD1. Germline V lookup: CDR1 MNHNY, CDR2 SVGAGI (reference sequence). This CDR3 contains 14 residues. Losses at the gene ends were 6 bases for V and 9 bases for J; bases not matched to a gene: 11. The CDR3 DNA reads as TGTGCCAGCAGCCTGGGACAGGGTAATTCCGCCCAGTACTTC. Amino acid sequence: CASSLGQGNSAQYF.

Remarks on this clonotype: A single base separates this from a much larger clone, so it may be a read error. The chain links TRBV29-1 to TRBJ2-2; maybe TRBD1 (5 bases). The ends were cut back, 3 bases at V and 1 base at J, with 6 bases in the middle. CDR1 and CDR2 from the germline V gene are SQVTM and ANQGSEA. This CDR3 has 13 amino acids. CDR3 residues: CSVDRVNTGELFF. CDR3 nucleotide sequence: TGCAGCGTTGACAGGGTGAACACCGGGGAGCTGTTTTTT.

This clonotype showed up just a few times. CDR3 in DNA: TGTGCCAGCAGCTACTCCGGGACAGGGGGTGGGGAGACCCAGTACTTC. This codes for CASSYSGTGGGETQYF. The J gene is TRBJ2-5, the V gene TRBV7-9, with 11 bases aligning to TRBD1. CDR1 is SEHNR and CDR2 is FQNEAQ in the germline V gene (reference sequence). V lost 4 bases, J lost 5 bases, and 9 bases stayed unmatched. The length of the CDR3 is 16 residues.

This clonotype was found a few times. V usage is TRBV28 and J usage is TRBJ2-5; TRBD1 matches 7 bases. Germline CDR1 and CDR2: MDHEN and SYDVKM. Trimming removed 7 bases from V and 5 bases from J; junction bases left unmatched: 7. The CDR3 loop spans 13 amino acids. CDR3 sequence reads: CASKEQGLETQYF. For the CDR3, the DNA is TGTGCCAGCAAGGAACAGGGGTTGGAGACCCAGTACTTC.

The rearrangement joins TRBV6-5 to TRBJ2-1; 8 bases align to TRBD1. With the DNA end fitting TRBJ2-5 better, the J assignment may be wrong. The CDR3 is 14 residues long. Germline values: CDR1 MNHEY, CDR2 SVGAGI. The CDR3 loop reads CASSGQGGRETQYF. CDR3 DNA: TGTGCCAGCAGCGGACAGGGTGGTAGGGAGACCCAGTACTTC.

This clonotype was observed a handful of times. The V and J genes are TRBV5-1 and TRBJ2-1, with D possibly being TRBD1 (5 bases). The end of the DNA is better explained by TRBJ2-7, so the J call may be wrong. This CDR3 has 13 amino acids. Germline V gene sequence: CDR1 SGHRS, CDR2 YFSETQ. CDR3 DNA sequence: TGCGCCAGCGGCGTTCCAGGGTCCTACGAGCAGTACTTC. Translating it yields CASGVPGSYEQYF.

The genes are TRBV3-1 and TRBJ1-4; 10 positions match TRBD1. Germline V CDR1 and CDR2: LGHDT, YNNKEL (reference sequence). Germline trimming cut 5 bases from V and 3 bases from J; bases unmatched to any gene: 12. CDR3 length: 18 amino acids. The CDR3 here is CASSGLPGQGIPNEKLFF. The CDR3 DNA reads as TGTGCCAGCAGCGGACTACCGGGACAGGGGATCCCTAATGAAAAACTGTTTTTT.

The chain couples TRBV2 to TRBJ2-3; weak D call: TRBD2 (6 bases). The CDR3 is made up of 15 amino acids. Trimming took 3 bases from V and 2 from J, leaving 12 bases between them. Per germline, CDR1 SNHLY and CDR2 FYNNEI. CDR3 nucleotides: TGTGCCAGCAGTGAGGATGGCGGGGACACAGATACGCAGTATTTT. It yields the protein CASSEDGGDTDTQYF.

The chain recombines TRBV7-9 with TRBJ2-5, with 8 bases identical to TRBD2. The CDR3 covers 16 residues. The germline V gene encodes CDR1 SEHNR and CDR2 FQNEAQ (reference sequence). Losses at the gene ends were 8 bases for V and 4 bases for J; bases not matched to a gene: 15. Written as DNA, the CDR3 is TGTGCCAGCTATGACGGAGTAGCGGGAATTCCAGAGACCCAGTACTTC. This sequence encodes CASYDGVAGIPETQYF. Supplemented by reference TRBV7-9 and TRBJ2-5, the full variable domain reads DTGVSQNPRHKITKRGQNVTFRCDPISEHNRLYWYRQTLGQGPEFLTYFQNEAQLEKSRLLSDRFSAERPKGSFSTLEIQRTEQGDSAMYLCASYDGVAGIPETQYFGPGTRLLVL.

The sample holds many counts of this clonotype. The gene calls are TRBV29-1 and TRBJ2-1; D is unclear. V was cut by 1 base and J by 7 bases, with 5 bases left in between. The CDR3 sequence is 11 residues long. The V gene's germline CDR1 is SQVTM and CDR2 ANQGSEA. The CDR3 region has the DNA TGCAGCGTTGAAGCTCTAAATGAGCAGTTCTTC. Translation: CSVEALNEQFF.

With respect to this clonotype: The junction does not match germline at one end; this may be a read error. The chain is built from TRBV10-2 and TRBJ1-1; D is unresolved. The CDR3 extends over 14 amino acids. Germline V CDR1 and CDR2: WSHSY, SAAADI. The CDR3 DNA is TGCGCCAGCAGTGAGAATCTCTTGAACACTGAACCTTTCTTT. This sequence encodes CASSENLLNTEPFF.

The chain joins TRBV27 to TRBJ2-5; the D gene is possibly TRBD1 (5 bases). Near its end, the DNA agrees better with TRBJ2-7, so the J call may be wrong. The CDR3 length is 15 residues. Germline assignment: CDR1 MNHEY and CDR2 SMNVEV (reference sequence). CDR3 nucleotide sequence: TGTGCCAGCAGTTTAAGCACAGGAAGGGGCTACGAGCAGTACTTC. It translates to CASSLSTGRGYEQYF.

The chain links TRBV28 to TRBJ1-1; D not resolved. CDR1 and CDR2 from the germline V gene are MDHEN and SYDVKM. V shed 6 bases and J shed 0 bases, with 5 bases lying between them. CDR3 length: 12 amino acids. This CDR3 is CASRGLNTEAFF. CDR3 nucleotides: TGTGCCAGCAGGGGATTGAACACTGAAGCTTTCTTT.

This clonotype was counted only a few times. CDR3 sequence (DNA): TGTGCCAGTAGTATATCAGGGATTAGCTACAATGAGCAGTTCTTC. Translating gives CASSISGISYNEQFF. The V call is TRBV19, the J call TRBJ2-5; TRBD1 is a possible D gene (5 bases). The better agreement between TRBJ2-1 and the DNA end casts doubt on the J call. The CDR3 spans 15 residues. The germline V gene encodes CDR1 LNHDA and CDR2 SQIVND (reference sequence).

J is TRBJ2-1 and V is TRBV24-1; 10 nucleotides align to TRBD2. Germline CDR1 KGHDR, CDR2 SFDVKD. Trimming at V came to 6 bases and at J to 4 bases, leaving 5 bases not matched to a gene. This CDR3 contains 15 residues. The CDR3 loop is CATSSTSGNYNEQFF. CDR3 DNA sequence: TGTGCCACCAGTTCAACTAGCGGGAATTACAATGAGCAGTTCTTC.

This clonotype was observed a few times. The J gene is TRBJ1-1, the V gene TRBV6-1; D perhaps matches TRBD1 (5 bases). The germline V and J ends were trimmed by 7 bases and 0 bases, with 12 bases remaining between them. The CDR3 has 14 residues. In germline, CDR1 is MNHNS, CDR2 SASEGT. In nucleotides, the CDR3 is TGTGCCAGCACCTGGGTAGGGGTGAACACTGAAGCTTTCTTT. Translated: CASTWVGVNTEAFF.

This clonotype came up once. J is TRBJ2-2 and V is TRBV7-6; D remains unclear. Trimming stripped 5 bases from V and 6 bases from J, with 4 bases between. Germline loops: CDR1 SGHVS, CDR2 FNYEAQ. The CDR3 runs 11 residues. Here the CDR3 reads CASSAPGELFF. In DNA, the CDR3 is TGTGCCAGCAGCGCCCCCGGGGAGCTGTTTTTT.

J is TRBJ2-5 and V is TRBV28; D not resolved. The end of the DNA aligns better with TRBJ2-1, so the J call may be wrong. CDR3 length equals 13 residues. Germline-derived CDR1 and CDR2 are MDHEN and SYDVKM. The CDR3 sequence is CASTGGGYNEQFF. Written as DNA, the CDR3 is TGTGCCAGCACTGGTGGCGGATACAATGAGCAGTTCTTC.